The clone carrying this T cell receptor (beta chain) was seen more than once but under ten times. With V trimmed by 4 bases and J by 4 bases, 3 bases remained unmatched. CDR1 is MDHEN, CDR2 SYDVKM, per germline. There are 14 residues in the CDR3. The sample originates from a study of identifying expanded T cells in peripheral blood. This table comes from immunoSEQ multiplex PCR, and its TCRdb copy is limited to in-frame clones, with some not included. In the table there are about 80,000 clones, about 88% of which are singletons. This receptor was taken from a person aged 18-70 years in good health. The chain employs TRBV28 and TRBJ1-5; 8 bases align to TRBD1. What was sequenced was blood. CDR3 sequence (DNA): TGTGCCAGCAGTTCACACAGGGGGAATCAGCCCCAGCATTTT. Its protein is CASSSHRGNQPQHF.